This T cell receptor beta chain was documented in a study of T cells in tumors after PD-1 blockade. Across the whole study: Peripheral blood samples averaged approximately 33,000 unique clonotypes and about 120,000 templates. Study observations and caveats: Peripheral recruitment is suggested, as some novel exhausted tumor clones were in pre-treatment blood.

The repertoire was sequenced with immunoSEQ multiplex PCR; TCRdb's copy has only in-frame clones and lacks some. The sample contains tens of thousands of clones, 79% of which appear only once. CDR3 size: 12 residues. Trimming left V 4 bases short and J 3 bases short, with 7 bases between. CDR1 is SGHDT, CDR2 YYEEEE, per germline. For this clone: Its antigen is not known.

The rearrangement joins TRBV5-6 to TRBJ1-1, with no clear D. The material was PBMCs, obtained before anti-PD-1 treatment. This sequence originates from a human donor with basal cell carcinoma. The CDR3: CASSLFDTEAFF. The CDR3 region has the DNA TGTGCCAGCAGCCTTTTTGACACTGAAGCTTTCTTT.